This entry is about one T cell receptor beta chain. Original analysis: Cell counts per sample came from amplifying reference gene primers. This table comes from immunoSEQ multiplex PCR, and its TCRdb copy is limited to in-frame clones, with some not included. That table supplies the V and J calls and clone size; D and trimming were determined from the DNA. The sample yields around 99,000 clones, just over 90% seen once. The data are from a study of blood T cell repertoires in COVID-19. Study in general: The United States, Italy and Spain supplied acute and convalescent COVID-19 samples. Sample material is recorded as cDNA or gDNA derived from T cells, B-cell-depleted T cells, or PBMCs.

This TCR derives from a man aged 50 to 60 with acute or convalescent COVID-19. The sequenced material came from peripheral blood.

This CDR3 reads CAWSGGRANAAEQYF. The CDR3 region has the DNA TGTGCCTGGAGTGGAGGGAGGGCCAACGCCGCCGAGCAGTACTTC. This sequence joins TRBV30 and TRBJ2-7; 7 bases are a match to TRBD2. This CDR3 spans 15 amino acids. Germline CDR1 GTSNPN, CDR2 SVGIG (reference sequence). V lost 1 base, J lost 6 bases, and 12 bases stayed unmatched.